This entry describes one T cell receptor (beta chain). This sample was taken from a study of blood T cell repertoires in COVID-19. Looking at the study overall: T cells, B-cell-depleted T cells, or PBMCs supplied cDNA or gDNA.

Libraries were prepared by immunoSEQ multiplex PCR; TCRdb keeps only in-frame clonotypes and omits some of them. Of over 200,000 clones detected, approximately 82% appear once; the ten largest clones hold around 2.4%. The specimen was peripheral blood. This clonotype was obtained from a man aged 40-49 years who had recovered from COVID-19.

In nucleotides, the CDR3 is TGTGCCAGCAGCCTGGGGACAGGGGGCGTTATCTACACTGAAGCTTTCTTT. It yields the protein CASSLGTGGVIYTEAFF. The chain is built from TRBV7-9 and TRBJ1-1, with TRBD1 matching 12 bases. V was pared by 5 bases and J by 3 bases, with 10 bases of the junction left unmatched. The CDR3 is 17 amino acids. CDR1 is SEHNR and CDR2 is FQNEAQ in the germline V gene (reference sequence). Looking up the rest from reference TRBV7-9 and TRBJ1-1 gives the full variable domain: DTGVSQNPRHKITKRGQNVTFRCDPISEHNRLYWYRQTLGQGPEFLTYFQNEAQLEKSRLLSDRFSAERPKGSFSTLEIQRTEQGDSAMYLCASSLGTGGVIYTEAFFGQGTRLTVV.